This entry lists 17 T cell receptor beta chains sequenced from one sample in a study of PD-L1 blockade in urothelial cancer. TCRdb keeps only in-frame clones here, not all; method: immunoSEQ multiplex PCR. The sample records 35,000 to 55,000 clones, more than 75% being singletons. Sequenced material: PBMCs, taken around atezolizumab (anti-PD-L1) treatment. The receptors stem from a man in his 70s with urothelial cancer.

The chain recombines TRBV9 with TRBJ2-5, with 12 bases aligning to TRBD2. Per the germline V gene, CDR1 is SGDLS and CDR2 is YYNGEE. This CDR3 has 14 residues. V trimming: 2 bases; J trimming: 11 bases; junction bases outside the gene matches: 7. The CDR3 loop is CASSVQTSGSLQYF. CDR3 in DNA: TGTGCCAGCAGCGTTCAGACTAGCGGGAGCCTTCAGTACTTC.

The J gene is TRBJ1-1, the V gene TRBV19, with 8 bases identical to TRBD1. This CDR3 comprises 14 residues. V lost 7 bases to trimming and J lost 1 base; unmatched junction nucleotides: 5. Germline V gene lookup returns CDR1 LNHDA and CDR2 SQIVND (reference sequence). The chain's CDR3 is CASIQDRENTEAFF. DNA for the CDR3: TGTGCCAGTATTCAGGACAGGGAGAACACTGAAGCTTTCTTT.

V usage is TRBV9 and J usage is TRBJ1-2; possible D gene TRBD1, 6 bases. Germline CDR1 and CDR2: SGDLS and YYNGEE. Trimming took off 0 bases at V and 8 bases at J, with 11 bases between the two ends. The CDR3 consists of 13 residues. CDR3 protein: CASSVDLGGGYTF. As DNA, the CDR3 is TGTGCCAGCAGCGTAGACCTAGGGGGAGGCTACACCTTC.

The V and J genes are TRBV9 and TRBJ2-1; 12 nucleotides agree with TRBD2. The CDR3 is 15 amino acids. Unmatched junction bases numbered 1, after V lost 4 bases and J lost 2 bases. Germline CDR1 and CDR2: SGDLS and YYNGEE. CDR3 sequence (DNA): TGTGCCAGCAGCCCTAGCGGGGGGGCCTACAATGAGCAGTTCTTC. This sequence encodes CASSPSGGAYNEQFF.

CDR3 nucleotides: TGTGCCAGCAGCCAAGACCTGGACAGGGTTCGCAATCAGCCCCAGCATTTT. This translates into CASSQDLDRVRNQPQHF. The chain carries TRBV4-2 and TRBJ1-5; 8 nucleotides agree with TRBD1. Trimming cost V 0 bases and J 2 bases; bases outside gene matches: 6. CDR3 length: 17 amino acids. In germline, CDR1 is LGHNA, CDR2 YNFKEQ.

V gene TRBV4-3 combines with J gene TRBJ1-1; TRBD1 might be the D (5 bases). The CDR3 spans 14 residues. The V and J ends lost 1 base and 11 bases respectively, with 17 bases between them. Germline assignment: CDR1 LGHNA and CDR2 YSLEER. CDR3 sequence: CASSQVLGQGRAFF. DNA of the CDR3: TGCGCCAGCAGCCAAGTTTTGGGTCAGGGCAGGGCTTTCTTT.

The chain links TRBV7-9 to TRBJ2-5; D perhaps matches TRBD2 (6 bases). This CDR3 is built from 13 residues. Germline values: CDR1 SEHNR, CDR2 FQNEAQ (reference sequence). Trimming shortened V by 5 bases and J by 7 bases, and 14 bases separated the two germline ends. The CDR3 coding sequence is TGTGCCAGCAGCCCCGGGGGAATAGGGACCCAGTACTTC. Translation gives CASSPGGIGTQYF. Using reference TRBV7-9 and TRBJ2-5 for the parts outside the CDR3, the full variable domain is DTGVSQNPRHKITKRGQNVTFRCDPISEHNRLYWYRQTLGQGPEFLTYFQNEAQLEKSRLLSDRFSAERPKGSFSTLEIQRTEQGDSAMYLCASSPGGIGTQYFGPGTRLLVL.

The V call is TRBV18, the J call TRBJ1-2; TRBD1 aligns across 8 bases. Germline V lookup: CDR1 KGHSH, CDR2 LQKENI. This CDR3 contains 14 residues. Germline trimming cut 3 bases from V and 8 bases from J; bases unmatched to any gene: 8. Here the CDR3 DNA reads TGTGCCAGCTCACCGGACAGGGACAGCGGCGGCTACACCTTC. This sequence encodes CASSPDRDSGGYTF.

The V gene is TRBV2, the J gene TRBJ2-1, with TRBD2 identical over 7 bases. The CDR3 contains 16 residues. The V gene end was trimmed by 5 bases and the J gene end by 3 bases; junction bases not matched to a gene: 10. CDR1 SNHLY and CDR2 FYNNEI come from the germline V gene. The CDR3 DNA is TGTGCCAGCAGTTCTGTACACTGGACTAGCTACAATGAGCAGTTCTTC. This encodes CASSSVHWTSYNEQFF. The variable domain in full, with the rest retrieved from reference TRBV2 and TRBJ2-1, is EPEVTQTPSHQVTQMGQEVILRCVPISNHLYFYWYRQILGQKVEFLVSFYNNEISEKSEIFDDQFSVERPDGSNFTLKIRSTKLEDSAMYFCASSSVHWTSYNEQFFGPGTRLTVL.

V is TRBV15 and J is TRBJ2-2, with TRBD1 matching 7 bases. In germline, CDR1 is LNHNV, CDR2 YYDKDF (reference sequence). The V and J ends lost 5 bases and 6 bases, in that order; junction bases with no gene match: 9. The CDR3 is made up of 15 amino acids. Here the CDR3 reads CATSWGTVGSGELFF. The DNA of the CDR3 is TGTGCCACCAGCTGGGGGACAGTTGGATCCGGGGAGCTGTTTTTT.

The DNA for the CDR3 is TGTGCCAGCAGCTTCGGACTGTCGACCGGGGAGCTGTTTTTT. Translating it yields CASSFGLSTGELFF. This chain joins TRBV5-5 and TRBJ2-2; a possible D gene is TRBD2 (5 bases). The CDR3 covers 14 residues. Germline V gives CDR1 SGHKS, CDR2 YYEKEE (reference sequence). Trimming pared 2 bases from V and 5 bases from J, leaving 10 bases between.

V gene TRBV28 combines with J gene TRBJ1-6, with D tentatively TRBD1 (5 bases). Trimming shortened V by 5 bases and J by 4 bases, and 9 bases separated the two germline ends. CDR3 length: 14 residues. Germline V CDR1 and CDR2: MDHEN, SYDVKM. This CDR3 reads CASSKTAYNSPLHF. CDR3 DNA sequence: TGTGCCAGCAGTAAGACAGCGTATAATTCACCCCTCCACTTT. The full variable domain, its missing parts supplied by reference TRBV28 and TRBJ1-6, is DVKVTQSSRYLVKRTGEKVFLECVQDMDHENMFWYRQDPGLGLRLIYFSYDVKMKEKGDIPEGYSVSREKKERFSLILESASTNQTSMYLCASSKTAYNSPLHFGNGTRLTVT.

This clone was seen once. J is TRBJ2-3 and V is TRBV29-1, with D possibly matching TRBD2 (6 bases). Germline assignment: CDR1 SQVTM and CDR2 ANQGSEA. This CDR3 contains 16 residues. Trimming pared 1 base from V and 1 base from J, leaving 15 bases between. CDR3 nucleotides: TGCAGCGTTGAAGGGGCGGAGGGAACGGGCACAGATACGCAGTATTTT. It translates to CSVEGAEGTGTDTQYF.

J is TRBJ2-7 and V is TRBV28, with TRBD1 matching over 7 bases. Germline V gene sequence: CDR1 MDHEN, CDR2 SYDVKM. The CDR3 has 15 residues. The trim removed 3 bases at V and 5 bases at J, leaving 10 bases unmatched. The CDR3 loop is CASSFLSTGSHEQYF. The CDR3 DNA follows: TGTGCCAGCAGTTTCCTGTCGACAGGGAGCCACGAGCAGTACTTC.

The chain combines TRBV6-1 with TRBJ1-1; perhaps TRBD1 as D (6 bases). The CDR3 consists of 13 residues. With 0 bases removed from V and 8 bases from J, the gap between germline ends came to 10 bases. Per the germline V gene, CDR1 is MNHNS and CDR2 is SASEGT. As DNA, the CDR3 is TGTGCCAGCAGTGAAGCGCAGGGGACCGAAGCTTTCTTT. Its translation: CASSEAQGTEAFF.

CDR3 sequence: CASSLGLAYNEQFF. The DNA of the CDR3 is TGTGCCAGCAGCTTGGGGCTAGCCTACAATGAGCAGTTCTTC. The chain joins TRBV5-8 to TRBJ2-1; no clear D gene. CDR1 and CDR2 (germline): SGHTS, YDEGEE. The length of the CDR3 is 14 residues. V was pared by 0 bases and J by 2 bases, with 6 bases between.

This chain uses TRBV28 with TRBJ2-6, with a possible D match to TRBD2 (7 bases). With 9 bases removed from V and 3 bases from J, the gap between germline ends came to 15 bases. Germline lookup yields CDR1 MDHEN and CDR2 SYDVKM. CDR3 size: 15 residues. The CDR3 region is CASGGGALGANVLTF. CDR3 DNA: TGTGCCAGTGGTGGGGGGGCTCTTGGGGCCAACGTCCTGACTTTC.